Below, 18 T cell receptor beta chains from the same sample are listed, as sequenced in a study of regulatory T cells in long-lasting Graves disease. Relying on iRepertoire HTBI primers and Arm-PCR of CDR3 regions, the team built TCR beta libraries. A single record per CDR3 protein comes from TCRdb applying MiXCR to the multiplex PCR reads. In the table there are approximately 300,000 distinct CDR3 sequences, roughly 18% of which are singletons. The time point was: newly diagnosed GD, antithyroid drugs for less than 3 months. The TCR library used RNA extracted from PBMCs. The input for sequencing was peripheral blood mononuclear cells (PBMCs), taken at new diagnosis, from a patient treated with antithyroid drugs. These receptors came from a female donor with Graves disease.

This clonotype was seen at least ten times. The chain joins TRBV9 to TRBJ2-6; tentative D call: TRBD2 (6 bases). Germline CDR1 is SGDLS and CDR2 is YYNGEE. The CDR3 is made up of 16 amino acids. The germline V and J ends were trimmed by 3 bases and 0 bases, with 10 bases remaining between them. CDR3 sequence reads: CASSGAGSSGANVLTF. CDR3 DNA: TGTGCCAGCAGCGGCGCCGGGAGCTCTGGGGCCAACGTCCTGACTTTC.

This clonotype was detected many times. The chain recombines TRBV30 with TRBJ2-1, with TRBD2 matching 11 bases. The CDR3 is 16 residues long. From germline, CDR1 is GTSNPN and CDR2 SVGIG (reference sequence). V lost 2 bases and J lost 5; bases outside the gene matches: 8. The DNA for the CDR3 is TGTGCCTGGAGTTATAGCGGGAGGGGGTCCAACAATGAGCAGTTCTTC. The encoded protein is CAWSYSGRGSNNEQFF. The complete variable domain, with remaining parts taken from reference TRBV30 and TRBJ2-1, reads SQTIHQWPATLVQPVGSPLSLECTVEGTSNPNLYWYRQAAGRGLQLLFYSVGIGQISSEVPQNLSASRPQDRQFILSSKKLLLSDSGFYLCAWSYSGRGSNNEQFFGPGTRLTVL.

This clonotype was seen many times. V and J are TRBV15 and TRBJ2-7; 8 bases line up with TRBD1. This CDR3 spans 15 amino acids. Germline CDR1 reads LNHNV; CDR2 reads YYDKDF (reference sequence). Losses at the gene ends were 5 bases for V and 2 bases for J; bases not matched to a gene: 8. The DNA for the CDR3 is TGTGCCACCAGCGAAGGACAGGGAGTTACCTACGAGCAGTACTTC. It specifies CATSEGQGVTYEQYF.

There are many counts of this clonotype. V usage is TRBV24-1 and J usage is TRBJ2-3, with TRBD2 as a possible D gene (6 bases). The germline gives CDR1 KGHDR, CDR2 SFDVKD. The CDR3 extends over 13 amino acids. The V and J ends lost 5 bases and 5 bases respectively, with 10 bases between them. The DNA of the CDR3 is TGTGCCACCAGTGCAGCGGGTCAAGATACGCAGTATTTT. Residues: CATSAAGQDTQYF.

Concerning this clonotype: A much bigger clone sits one base away, suggesting this may be a read error. The chain joins TRBV5-1 to TRBJ2-3, with 12 bases fitting TRBD1. The CDR3 contains 18 residues. Germline V gene data show CDR1 as SGHRS and CDR2 as YFSETQ. The CDR3 nucleotides are TGCACCAGCAGCTTGCGGGACAGGGGGCGCTTCGGGTCAGATACGCAGTATTTT. This gives the protein CTSSLRDRGRFGSDTQYF.

On this clonotype: A far larger clone is a single base away, which makes a read error likely. The chain has TRBV19 and TRBJ2-5; D might be TRBD2 (6 bases). Germline V gene data show CDR1 as LNHDA and CDR2 as SQIVND (reference sequence). CDR3 length: 13 residues. V gave up 11 bases and J gave up 9 bases, with 22 bases separating them. CDR3 residues: CACGLTGDAAQYF. In DNA form, the CDR3 reads TGTGCCTGCGGACTAACGGGAGACGCGGCCCAGTACTTC. Drawing the rest from reference TRBV19 and TRBJ2-5, the complete variable domain is DGGITQSPKYLFRKEGQNVTLSCEQNLNHDAMYWYRQDPGQGLRLIYYSQIVNDFQKGDIAEGYSVSREKKESFPLTVTSAQKNPTAFYLCACGLTGDAAQYFGPGTRLLVL.

This clonotype was detected many times. V and J are TRBV6-1 and TRBJ2-5; D is uncertain. Trimming took off 1 base at V and 4 bases at J, with 16 bases between the two ends. The CDR3 contains 16 residues. Germline V gives CDR1 MNHNS, CDR2 SASEGT. CDR3 residues: CASSEGLGSQGETQYF. The CDR3 nucleotides read TGTGCCAGCAGTGAAGGCCTAGGGTCCCAAGGAGAGACCCAGTACTTC.

This clonotype was seen at least ten times. The rearrangement joins TRBV12-3 or TRBV12-4 to TRBJ2-7, with TRBD2 matching 8 bases. The CDR3 is 15 amino acids. V shed 6 bases, J shed 3 bases, and the junction held 10 bases outside the gene matches. The CDR3 sequence is CASSPGLAELYEQYF. CDR3 DNA: TGTGCCAGCAGCCCCGGACTAGCCGAACTCTACGAGCAGTACTTC.

The V and J genes are TRBV5-1 and TRBJ2-1; 9 positions agree with TRBD2. V shed 4 bases, J shed 5 bases, and the junction held 4 bases outside the gene matches. This CDR3 region has 14 residues. Per germline, CDR1 SGHRS and CDR2 YFSETQ. The CDR3, as DNA: TGCGCCAGCAGCGCCGGACTAGCGAACAATGAGCAGTTCTTC. Amino acids: CASSAGLANNEQFF.

This clonotype was recorded many times. V and J are TRBV18 and TRBJ2-3; D is undetermined. The ends were cut back, 3 bases at V and 4 bases at J, with 5 bases in the middle. The CDR3 extends over 12 amino acids. Germline CDR1 reads KGHSH; CDR2 reads LQKENI. The CDR3, as DNA: TGTGCCAGCTCACCGGTGGCAGATACGCAGTATTTT. Encoded protein: CASSPVADTQYF.

This chain links TRBV18 with TRBJ1-6, with D perhaps TRBD1 (5 bases). CDR1 is KGHSH and CDR2 is LQKENI in the germline V gene. The CDR3 consists of 21 residues. The V gene lost 1 base and the J gene lost 0 bases, with 22 bases spanning the gap. The CDR3 DNA is TGTGCCAGCTCACCACAACCTCGGGGCGGTTCCACGAGCTCCTATAATTCACCCCTCCACTTT. Translated, it gives CASSPQPRGGSTSSYNSPLHF. Drawing the rest from reference TRBV18 and TRBJ1-6, the complete variable domain is NAGVMQNPRHLVRRRGQEARLRCSPMKGHSHVYWYRQLPEEGLKFMVYLQKENIIDESGMPKERFSAEFPKEGPSILRIQQVVRGDSAAYFCASSPQPRGGSTSSYNSPLHFGNGTRLTVT.

A word on this clonotype: This sequence may be a read error, since a much larger clone differs from it by one base. Here the CDR3 omits its conserved ending phenylalanine or tryptophan, so a read error is the likely source. V and J are TRBV7-2 and TRBJ2-1; TRBD1 might be the D (5 bases). The V gene's germline CDR1 is SGHTA and CDR2 FQGNSA. V lost 3 bases, J lost 2 bases, and 11 bases lay in between. CDR3 length equals 15 residues. CDR3 sequence (DNA): TGTGCCAGCAGCTTTGGTCAGGGCCCCTACAATGAGCAGTTCTGC. Translation gives CASSFGQGPYNEQFC.

This clonotype was counted ten times or more. V and J are TRBV9 and TRBJ2-3; D is ambiguous. The V end lost 0 bases, the J end lost 4 bases, and 9 bases lay between the germline ends. Germline values: CDR1 SGDLS, CDR2 YYNGEE. The CDR3 consists of 14 residues. In DNA form, the CDR3 reads TGTGCCAGCAGCGTAGTCGGTAGGCCAGATACGCAGTATTTT. This codes for CASSVVGRPDTQYF. Drawing the rest from reference TRBV9 and TRBJ2-3, the complete variable domain is DSGVTQTPKHLITATGQRVTLRCSPRSGDLSVYWYQQSLDQGLQFLIQYYNGEERAKGNILERFSAQQFPDLHSELNLSSLELGDSALYFCASSVVGRPDTQYFGPGTRLTVL.

Details on this clonotype: This clone may be a read error of a much larger clone one base away. CDR3 protein: CASSFTGVDYAF. The CDR3 region has the DNA TGCGCCAGCAGCTTCACAGGGGTCGACTACGCCTTC. The V gene is TRBV5-1, the J gene TRBJ1-2; 7 bases fit TRBD1. CDR1 and CDR2 (germline): SGHRS, YFSETQ. There are 12 residues in the CDR3.

The sample holds many counts of this clonotype. The chain combines TRBV18 with TRBJ2-1; 10 positions match TRBD2. This CDR3 region has 15 residues. The V gene end was trimmed by 6 bases and the J gene end by 8 bases; junction bases not matched to a gene: 10. Germline V CDR1 and CDR2: KGHSH, LQKENI. The CDR3 here is CASSPTSGFSDEQFF. The CDR3 DNA is TGTGCCAGCTCCCCGACTAGCGGGTTTAGCGATGAGCAGTTCTTC. Combining the CDR3 with reference TRBV18 and TRBJ2-1 gives the whole variable domain NAGVMQNPRHLVRRRGQEARLRCSPMKGHSHVYWYRQLPEEGLKFMVYLQKENIIDESGMPKERFSAEFPKEGPSILRIQQVVRGDSAAYFCASSPTSGFSDEQFFGPGTRLTVL.

There are a few counts of this clonotype. V and J are TRBV6-1 and TRBJ2-7; 10 positions agree with TRBD2. V dropped 1 base and J dropped 5; count of bases not matched to a gene: 5. The CDR3 extends over 15 amino acids. Germline V CDR1 and CDR2: MNHNS, SASEGT. In nucleotides, the CDR3 is TGTGCCAGCAGTGAAGAAATACTAGCGGGACACGAGCAGTACTTC. It translates to CASSEEILAGHEQYF.

This clonotype has a handful of counts. This sequence joins TRBV7-3 and TRBJ2-7; D perhaps matches TRBD2 (6 bases). The CDR3 totals 13 residues. Germline lookup yields CDR1 SGHTA and CDR2 FQGTGA. The CDR3 sequence: CVYSGTPSYEQYF. For the CDR3, the DNA is TGTGTCTACTCCGGGACTCCGTCCTACGAGCAGTACTTC.

A few counts support this clonotype. CDR3 sequence: CASSRDWGQNTEAFF. CDR3 DNA: TGTGCCAGCAGCCGCGATTGGGGACAGAACACTGAAGCTTTCTTT. The J gene is TRBJ1-1, the V gene TRBV4-2, with TRBD1 as a possible D gene (6 bases). The CDR3 loop spans 15 amino acids. The ends were cut back, 4 bases at V and 1 base at J, with 13 bases in the middle. Germline V gives CDR1 LGHNA, CDR2 YNFKEQ.